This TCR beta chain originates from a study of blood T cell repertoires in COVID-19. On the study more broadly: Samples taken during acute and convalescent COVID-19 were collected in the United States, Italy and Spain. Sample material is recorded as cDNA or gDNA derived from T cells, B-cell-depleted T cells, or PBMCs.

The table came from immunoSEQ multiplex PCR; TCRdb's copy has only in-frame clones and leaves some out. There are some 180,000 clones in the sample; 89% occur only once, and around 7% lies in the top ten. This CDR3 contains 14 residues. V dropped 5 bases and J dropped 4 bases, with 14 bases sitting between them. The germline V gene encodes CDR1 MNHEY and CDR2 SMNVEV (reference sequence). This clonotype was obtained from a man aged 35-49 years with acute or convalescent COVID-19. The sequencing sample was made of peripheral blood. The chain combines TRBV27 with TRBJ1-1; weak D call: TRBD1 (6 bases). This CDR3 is CASSVTGKGTEAFF. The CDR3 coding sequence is TGTGCCAGCAGTGTAACAGGGAAGGGCACTGAAGCTTTCTTT.